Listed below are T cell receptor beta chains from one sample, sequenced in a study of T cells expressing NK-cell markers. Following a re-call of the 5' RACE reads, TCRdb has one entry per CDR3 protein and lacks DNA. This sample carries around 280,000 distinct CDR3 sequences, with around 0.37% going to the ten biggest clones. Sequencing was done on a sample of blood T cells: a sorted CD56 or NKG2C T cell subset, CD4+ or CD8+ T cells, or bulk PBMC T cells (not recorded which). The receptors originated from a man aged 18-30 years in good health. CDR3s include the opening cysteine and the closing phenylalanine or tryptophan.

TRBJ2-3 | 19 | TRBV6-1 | CASSPGLAGVFGLTDTQYF
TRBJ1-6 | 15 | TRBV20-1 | CSARDSRGKMTPLHF
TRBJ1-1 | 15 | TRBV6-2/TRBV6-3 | CASTPRDRADGEAFF
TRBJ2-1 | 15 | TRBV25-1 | CASSPFSGSYNEQFF
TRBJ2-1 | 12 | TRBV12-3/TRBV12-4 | CASWDMDNEQFF
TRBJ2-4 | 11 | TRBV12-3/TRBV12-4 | CASSLLGTQYF
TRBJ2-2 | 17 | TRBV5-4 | CASSPVRGGPDTGELFF
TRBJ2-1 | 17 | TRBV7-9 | CASSLDNIAGGYNEQFF
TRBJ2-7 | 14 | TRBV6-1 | CASRLTATTGGQYF
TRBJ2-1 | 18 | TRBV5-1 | CASSLAVLREGTYNEQFF
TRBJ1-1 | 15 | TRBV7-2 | CASSLTALVNTEAFF
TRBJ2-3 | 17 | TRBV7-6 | CASSLDPSGRGTDTQYF
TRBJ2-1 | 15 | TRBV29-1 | CSVEAYPTSETQQFF
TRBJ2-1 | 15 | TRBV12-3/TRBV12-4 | CASSFQGLADYEQFF
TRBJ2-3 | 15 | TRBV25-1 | CASSDDTKTPYAQYF
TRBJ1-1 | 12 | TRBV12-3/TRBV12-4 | CASSLLTGEAFF